This TCR beta chain was retrieved from a study of blood T cell repertoires in COVID-19 (dated by TCRdb to 2019 to 2021). With regard to the full study: Samples covering the acute and convalescent phases of COVID-19 were provided by collaborators in the United States, Italy and Spain. Where available, HLA class I and class II types were obtained from metadata supplied by the sample provider rather than from assay-based typing. The samples were drawn from the first 160 participants of the ongoing ImmuneRACE study and from over a thousand subjects provided by 6 global collaborators. The repertoires were released in a freely available public database meant as a resource for research on the immune response to SARS-CoV-2. The dataset comprised deeply sampled blood TCRbeta repertoires from subjects exposed to, actively infected with, or recovered from COVID-19. The sample metadata nearly always contained a de-identified subject ID, COVID-19 status, age in years and sex. The prospective study material was composed of cDNA or gDNA derived from T cells, B-cell-depleted T cells, or PBMCs.

Samples from volunteer blood donors who had recovered from COVID-19 were contributed by a second Seattle source. Each collaborating institution followed its own protocols to collect whole blood in K2EDTA tubes. For TCRbeta analysis, collaborator samples were shipped as frozen whole blood, as isolated PBMCs, or as DNA extracted from either sample type. V and J are truncated by 4 bases and 2 bases respectively, leaving an intervening sequence of 14 bases. The germline V gene supplies CDR1 KGHDR and CDR2 SFDVKD. The CDR3 sequence holds 15 residues, the cysteine and phenylalanine included. The entry retains the CDR3 DNA only, 45 bases that are in frame from base 1. Broad study findings and their caveats: The quantity of clinical and demographic metadata differed by source and by participant and was supplied without curation.

This clone was observed a few times. The target of this receptor is not known. One base away there is no much larger clone; base qualities are not given. TCRbeta CDR3 regions were amplified from genomic DNA using the immunoSEQ Assay, a bias-controlled multiplex PCR. In the source study's methods: Nucleated cell counts per sample were estimated from amplification of reference gene primers within the assay. Sequence reads were collapsed and filtered to measure the absolute abundance of every unique TCRbeta CDR3 rearrangement. For each sample, productive Simpson clonality was calculated as the square root of Simpson's diversity index across productive rearrangements. TCRdb's version of the immuneACCESS table is confined to in-frame rearrangements and falls short of the full clone set. An unresolved V gene accounts for under half of the shortfall where checked; the remainder is of unknown origin. V, J and clone size reflect that table, while D and trimming were determined from the DNA. In this sample the table shows over 150,000 clones, around nine tenths of which occur a single time. Over 0.7% of the sample is held by the ten biggest clonotypes.

The sequence was collected from a young woman who had recovered from COVID-19. The V and J genes are TRBV24-1 and TRBJ2-7; 6 matching bases give a weak D call of TRBD1. Sequencing was done on a sample of peripheral blood. DNA sequence: TGTGCCACCAGTGACGGGACATCTTCTCCCTACGAGCAGTACTTC. Its protein is CATSDGTSSPYEQYF.